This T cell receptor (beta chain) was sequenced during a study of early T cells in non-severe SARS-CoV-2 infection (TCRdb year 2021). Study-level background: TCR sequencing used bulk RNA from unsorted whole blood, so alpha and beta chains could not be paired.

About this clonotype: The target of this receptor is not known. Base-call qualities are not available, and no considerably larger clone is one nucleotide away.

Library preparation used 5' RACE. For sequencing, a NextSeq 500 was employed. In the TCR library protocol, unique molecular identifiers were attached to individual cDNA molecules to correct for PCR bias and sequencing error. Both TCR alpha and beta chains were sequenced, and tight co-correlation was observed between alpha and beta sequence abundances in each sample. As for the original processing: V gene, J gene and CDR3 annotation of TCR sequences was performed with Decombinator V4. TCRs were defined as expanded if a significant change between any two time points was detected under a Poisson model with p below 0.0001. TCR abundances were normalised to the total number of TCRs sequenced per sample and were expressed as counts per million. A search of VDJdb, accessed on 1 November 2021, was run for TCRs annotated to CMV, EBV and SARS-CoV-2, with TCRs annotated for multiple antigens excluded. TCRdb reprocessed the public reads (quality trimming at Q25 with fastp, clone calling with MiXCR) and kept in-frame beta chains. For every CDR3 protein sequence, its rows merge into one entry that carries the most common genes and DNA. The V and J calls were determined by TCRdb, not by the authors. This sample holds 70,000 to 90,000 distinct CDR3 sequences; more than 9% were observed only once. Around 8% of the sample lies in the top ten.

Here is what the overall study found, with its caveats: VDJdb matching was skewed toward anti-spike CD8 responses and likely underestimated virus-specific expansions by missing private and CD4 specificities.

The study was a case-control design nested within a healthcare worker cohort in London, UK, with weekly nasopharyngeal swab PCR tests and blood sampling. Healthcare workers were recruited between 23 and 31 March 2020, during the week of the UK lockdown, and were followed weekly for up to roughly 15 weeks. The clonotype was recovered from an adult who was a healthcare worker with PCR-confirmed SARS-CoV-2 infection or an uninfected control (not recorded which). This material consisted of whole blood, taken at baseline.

The nucleotides read TGTGCCAGCAGCCGGGTAGGGCCTGAAGCTTTCTTT. It codes for CASSRVGPEAFF. The chain was built from TRBV7-9 and TRBJ1-1, with no confidently assigned D gene. The trim is 5 bases for V and 6 bases for J, with a gap of 10 bases between the germline ends. There are 12 amino acids in the CDR3, from cysteine to phenylalanine inclusive. Left in the record is the CDR3 DNA by itself, 36 bases read in frame from the first base. The CDR1 and CDR2 encoded by the germline V gene (reference sequence) are SEHNR and FQNEAQ.